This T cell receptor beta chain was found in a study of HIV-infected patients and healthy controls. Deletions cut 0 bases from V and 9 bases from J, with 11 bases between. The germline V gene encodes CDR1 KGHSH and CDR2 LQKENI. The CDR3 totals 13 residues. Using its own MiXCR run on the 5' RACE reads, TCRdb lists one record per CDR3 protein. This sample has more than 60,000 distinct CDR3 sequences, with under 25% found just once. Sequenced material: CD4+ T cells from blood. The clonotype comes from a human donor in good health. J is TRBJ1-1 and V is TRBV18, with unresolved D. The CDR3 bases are TGTGCCAGCTCACCACCGATGCAGGATCAAGCTTTCTTT. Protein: CASSPPMQDQAFF. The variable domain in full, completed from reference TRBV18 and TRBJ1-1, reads NAGVMQNPRHLVRRRGQEARLRCSPMKGHSHVYWYRQLPEEGLKFMVYLQKENIIDESGMPKERFSAEFPKEGPSILRIQQVVRGDSAAYFCASSPPMQDQAFFGQGTRLTVV.